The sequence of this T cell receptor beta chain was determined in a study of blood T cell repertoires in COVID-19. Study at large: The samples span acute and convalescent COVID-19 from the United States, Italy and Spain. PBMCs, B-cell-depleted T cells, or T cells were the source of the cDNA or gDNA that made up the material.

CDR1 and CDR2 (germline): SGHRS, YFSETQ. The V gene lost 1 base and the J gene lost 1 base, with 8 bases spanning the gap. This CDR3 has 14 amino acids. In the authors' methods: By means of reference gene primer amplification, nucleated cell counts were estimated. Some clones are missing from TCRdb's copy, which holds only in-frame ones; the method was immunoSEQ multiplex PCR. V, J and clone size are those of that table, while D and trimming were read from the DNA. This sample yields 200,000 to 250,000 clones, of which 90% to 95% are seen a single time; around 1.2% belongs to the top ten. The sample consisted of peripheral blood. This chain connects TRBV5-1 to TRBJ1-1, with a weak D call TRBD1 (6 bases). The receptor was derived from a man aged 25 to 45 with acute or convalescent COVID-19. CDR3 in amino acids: CASSLPGQNTEAFF. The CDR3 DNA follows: TGCGCCAGCAGCTTGCCGGGACAGAACACTGAAGCTTTCTTT.